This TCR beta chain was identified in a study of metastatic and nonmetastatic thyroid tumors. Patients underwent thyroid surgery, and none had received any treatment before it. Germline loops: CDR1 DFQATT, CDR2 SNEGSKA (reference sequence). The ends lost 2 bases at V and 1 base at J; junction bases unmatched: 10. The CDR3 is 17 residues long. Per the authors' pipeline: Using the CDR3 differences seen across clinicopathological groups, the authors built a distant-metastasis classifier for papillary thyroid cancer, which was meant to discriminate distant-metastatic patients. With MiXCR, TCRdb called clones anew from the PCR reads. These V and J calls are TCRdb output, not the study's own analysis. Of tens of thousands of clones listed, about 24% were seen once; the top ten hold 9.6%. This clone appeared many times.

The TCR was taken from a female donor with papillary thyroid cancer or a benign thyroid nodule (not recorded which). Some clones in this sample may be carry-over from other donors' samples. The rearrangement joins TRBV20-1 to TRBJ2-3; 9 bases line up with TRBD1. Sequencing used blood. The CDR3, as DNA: TGCAGTGCTAGAACAAGTTTTTGGGACAGGGGCACAGATACGCAGTATTTT. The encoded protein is CSARTSFWDRGTDTQYF.